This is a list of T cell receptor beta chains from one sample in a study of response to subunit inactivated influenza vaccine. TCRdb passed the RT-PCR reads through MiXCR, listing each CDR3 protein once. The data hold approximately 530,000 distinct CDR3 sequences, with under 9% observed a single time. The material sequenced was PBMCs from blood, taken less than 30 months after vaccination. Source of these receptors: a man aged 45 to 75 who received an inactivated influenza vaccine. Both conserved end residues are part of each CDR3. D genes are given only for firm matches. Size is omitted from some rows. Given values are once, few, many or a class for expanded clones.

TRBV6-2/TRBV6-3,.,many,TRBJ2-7,CASREGNSPYEQYF,TGTGCCAGCAGGGAGGGGAACAGCCCCTACGAGCAGTACTTC
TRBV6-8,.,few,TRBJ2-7,CASSNFRDTFSYEQYF,TGTGCCAGCAGTAACTTCCGGGACACCTTTTCCTACGAGCAGTACTTC
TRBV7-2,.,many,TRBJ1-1,CASSLQGNTEAFF,TGTGCCAGCAGCCTCCAGGGAAACACTGAAGCTTTCTTT
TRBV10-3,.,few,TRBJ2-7,CAISEGVSSSYEQYF,TGTGCCATCAGTGAGGGGGTTTCAAGCTCCTACGAGCAGTACTTC
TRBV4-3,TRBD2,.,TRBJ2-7,CASSQTTSGNREQYF,TGCGCCAGCAGCCAAACGACTAGCGGGAATAGGGAGCAGTACTTC
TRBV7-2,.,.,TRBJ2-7,CASSLVGPNEQYF,TGTGCCAGCAGCTTAGTTGGGCCCAACGAGCAGTACTTC
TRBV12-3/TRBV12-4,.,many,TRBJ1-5,CASSLGVRGNQPQHF,TGTGCCAGCAGTTTAGGGGTCCGGGGCAATCAGCCCCAGCATTTT
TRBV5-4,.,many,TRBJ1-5,CASSLEGSSSQHF,TGTGCCAGCAGCTTGGAGGGGTCCTCGTCCCAGCATTTT
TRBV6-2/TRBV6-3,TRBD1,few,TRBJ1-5,CASSWGQGGNQPQHF,TGTGCCAGCAGTTGGGGACAGGGAGGCAATCAGCCCCAGCATTTT
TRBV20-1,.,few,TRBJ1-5,CSARPGGPNQPQHF,TGCAGTGCTAGACCTGGAGGGCCCAATCAGCCCCAGCATTTT
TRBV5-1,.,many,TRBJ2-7,CASSSQGGRGDYEQYF,TGCGCCAGCAGCTCCCAAGGAGGCAGGGGAGACTACGAGCAGTACTTC
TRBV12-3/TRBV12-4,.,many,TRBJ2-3,CASSLKTRTDTQYF,TGTGCCAGCAGTTTAAAGACTAGGACAGATACGCAGTATTTT
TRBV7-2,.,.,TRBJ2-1,CASKVSPGERNEQFF,TGTGCCAGCAAAGTTTCTCCGGGAGAGCGGAATGAGCAGTTCTTC
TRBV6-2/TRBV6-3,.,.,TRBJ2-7,CASRWGTHYEQYF,TGTGCCAGCCGGTGGGGGACACACTACGAGCAGTACTTC
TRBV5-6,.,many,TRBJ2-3,CASSTRPGFTDTQYF,TGTGCCAGCAGCACGCGACCCGGTTTCACAGATACGCAGTATTTT
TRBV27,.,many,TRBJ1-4,CASSLSWATNEKLFF,TGTGCCAGCAGTTTATCGTGGGCAACAAATGAAAAACTGTTTTTT
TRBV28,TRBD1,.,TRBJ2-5,CASSFSQDRFTKTQYF,TGTGCCAGCAGTTTTTCCCAGGACAGGTTCACGAAGACCCAGTACTTC
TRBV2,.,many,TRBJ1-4,CASSVRDSGKLFF,TGTGCCAGCAGTGTCCGAGACTCTGGAAAACTGTTTTTT
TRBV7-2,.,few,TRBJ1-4,CASRGQAHEKLFF,TGTGCCAGCAGGGGGCAGGCACATGAAAAACTGTTTTTT
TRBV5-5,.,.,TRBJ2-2,CASGPGVRGANTGELFF,TGTGCCAGCGGCCCGGGGGTCCGGGGCGCGAACACCGGGGAGCTGTTTTTT
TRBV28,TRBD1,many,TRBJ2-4,CASSWLQGTNIQYF,TGTGCCAGCAGTTGGTTACAGGGGACAAACATTCAGTACTTC
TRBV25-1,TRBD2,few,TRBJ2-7,CASSEWLAGGSYEQYF,TGTGCCAGCAGTGAATGGCTAGCGGGGGGGTCCTACGAGCAGTACTTC
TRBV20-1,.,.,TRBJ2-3,CSARVRGWYSADTQYF,TGCAGTGCTAGAGTGAGGGGGTGGTATAGTGCAGATACGCAGTATTTT
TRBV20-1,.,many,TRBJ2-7,CSARGHSSYEQYF,TGCAGTGCTAGGGGCCATAGCTCCTACGAGCAGTACTTC
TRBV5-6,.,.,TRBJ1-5,CASSLESANQPQHF,TGTGCCAGCAGCTTGGAGTCTGCCAATCAGCCCCAGCATTTT
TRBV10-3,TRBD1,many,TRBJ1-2,CAIVANSGTGTYGYTF,TGTGCCATTGTAGCTAACTCCGGGACAGGGACCTATGGCTACACCTTC
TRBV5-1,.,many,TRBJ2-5,CASSLTGAQETQYF,TGCGCCAGCAGCTTGACGGGAGCTCAAGAGACCCAGTACTTC
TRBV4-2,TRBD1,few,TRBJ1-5,CASSQATGTNQPQHF,TGTGCCAGCAGCCAAGCGACAGGGACCAATCAGCCCCAGCATTTT
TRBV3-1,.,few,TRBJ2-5,CASSQDKTERKETQYF,TGTGCCAGCAGCCAGGATAAGACAGAGCGGAAAGAGACCCAGTACTTC
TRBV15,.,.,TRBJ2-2,CATSSTRNTGELFF,TGTGCCACCAGCAGCACAAGGAACACCGGGGAGCTGTTTTTT
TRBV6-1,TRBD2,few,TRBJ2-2,CASSPRLARNTGELFF,TGTGCCAGCAGTCCTAGACTAGCGCGGAACACCGGGGAGCTGTTTTTT
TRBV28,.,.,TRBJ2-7,CASISSGLSSYEQYF,TGTGCCAGCATCTCCTCAGGGCTTTCCTCCTACGAGCAGTACTTC